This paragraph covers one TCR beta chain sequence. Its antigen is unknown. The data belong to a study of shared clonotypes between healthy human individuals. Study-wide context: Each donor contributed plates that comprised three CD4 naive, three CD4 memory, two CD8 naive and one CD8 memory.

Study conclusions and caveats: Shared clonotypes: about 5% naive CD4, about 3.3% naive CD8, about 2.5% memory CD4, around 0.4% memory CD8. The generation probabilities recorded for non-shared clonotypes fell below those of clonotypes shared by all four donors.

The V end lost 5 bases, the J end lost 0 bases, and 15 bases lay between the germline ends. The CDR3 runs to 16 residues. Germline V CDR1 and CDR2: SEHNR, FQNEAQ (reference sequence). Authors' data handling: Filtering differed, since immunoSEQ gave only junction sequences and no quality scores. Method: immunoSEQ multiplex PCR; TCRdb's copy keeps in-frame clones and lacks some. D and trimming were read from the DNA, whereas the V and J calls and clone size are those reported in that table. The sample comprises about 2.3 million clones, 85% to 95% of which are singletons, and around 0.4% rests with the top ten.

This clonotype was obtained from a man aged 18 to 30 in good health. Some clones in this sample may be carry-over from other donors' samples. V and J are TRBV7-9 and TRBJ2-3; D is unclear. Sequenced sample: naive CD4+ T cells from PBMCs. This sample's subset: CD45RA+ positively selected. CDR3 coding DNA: TGTGCCAGCAGCCCCTCGTCGCAGCGAAGCACAGATACGCAGTATTTT. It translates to CASSPSSQRSTDTQYF.